The TCR beta chain under discussion was sequenced for a study of blood T cell repertoires in COVID-19. After removal of 4 bases from V and 5 bases from J, the junction contained 6 bases not matched to a gene. The CDR3 sequence is 14 residues long. The germline CDR1 and CDR2 sequences are SGHDN and FVKESK. Data came from immunoSEQ multiplex PCR; TCRdb stores just in-frame clones and leaves some out. The profile shows more than 300,000 clones, around 87% of them singletons. The genes are TRBV14 and TRBJ2-7; 9 bases match TRBD1. The receptor was derived from a woman in her thirties with COVID-19, enrolled during active disease. Sequenced sample: peripheral blood. CDR3 in amino acids: CASSLVDRGHEQYF. DNA for the CDR3: TGTGCCAGCAGCCTAGTGGACAGGGGCCACGAGCAGTACTTC. The entire variable domain, with the rest obtained from reference TRBV14 and TRBJ2-7, is as follows: EAGVTQFPSHSVIEKGQTVTLRCDPISGHDNLYWYRRVMGKEIKFLLHFVKESKQDESGMPNNRFLAERTGGTYSTLKVQPAELEDSGVYFCASSLVDRGHEQYFGPGTRLTVT.